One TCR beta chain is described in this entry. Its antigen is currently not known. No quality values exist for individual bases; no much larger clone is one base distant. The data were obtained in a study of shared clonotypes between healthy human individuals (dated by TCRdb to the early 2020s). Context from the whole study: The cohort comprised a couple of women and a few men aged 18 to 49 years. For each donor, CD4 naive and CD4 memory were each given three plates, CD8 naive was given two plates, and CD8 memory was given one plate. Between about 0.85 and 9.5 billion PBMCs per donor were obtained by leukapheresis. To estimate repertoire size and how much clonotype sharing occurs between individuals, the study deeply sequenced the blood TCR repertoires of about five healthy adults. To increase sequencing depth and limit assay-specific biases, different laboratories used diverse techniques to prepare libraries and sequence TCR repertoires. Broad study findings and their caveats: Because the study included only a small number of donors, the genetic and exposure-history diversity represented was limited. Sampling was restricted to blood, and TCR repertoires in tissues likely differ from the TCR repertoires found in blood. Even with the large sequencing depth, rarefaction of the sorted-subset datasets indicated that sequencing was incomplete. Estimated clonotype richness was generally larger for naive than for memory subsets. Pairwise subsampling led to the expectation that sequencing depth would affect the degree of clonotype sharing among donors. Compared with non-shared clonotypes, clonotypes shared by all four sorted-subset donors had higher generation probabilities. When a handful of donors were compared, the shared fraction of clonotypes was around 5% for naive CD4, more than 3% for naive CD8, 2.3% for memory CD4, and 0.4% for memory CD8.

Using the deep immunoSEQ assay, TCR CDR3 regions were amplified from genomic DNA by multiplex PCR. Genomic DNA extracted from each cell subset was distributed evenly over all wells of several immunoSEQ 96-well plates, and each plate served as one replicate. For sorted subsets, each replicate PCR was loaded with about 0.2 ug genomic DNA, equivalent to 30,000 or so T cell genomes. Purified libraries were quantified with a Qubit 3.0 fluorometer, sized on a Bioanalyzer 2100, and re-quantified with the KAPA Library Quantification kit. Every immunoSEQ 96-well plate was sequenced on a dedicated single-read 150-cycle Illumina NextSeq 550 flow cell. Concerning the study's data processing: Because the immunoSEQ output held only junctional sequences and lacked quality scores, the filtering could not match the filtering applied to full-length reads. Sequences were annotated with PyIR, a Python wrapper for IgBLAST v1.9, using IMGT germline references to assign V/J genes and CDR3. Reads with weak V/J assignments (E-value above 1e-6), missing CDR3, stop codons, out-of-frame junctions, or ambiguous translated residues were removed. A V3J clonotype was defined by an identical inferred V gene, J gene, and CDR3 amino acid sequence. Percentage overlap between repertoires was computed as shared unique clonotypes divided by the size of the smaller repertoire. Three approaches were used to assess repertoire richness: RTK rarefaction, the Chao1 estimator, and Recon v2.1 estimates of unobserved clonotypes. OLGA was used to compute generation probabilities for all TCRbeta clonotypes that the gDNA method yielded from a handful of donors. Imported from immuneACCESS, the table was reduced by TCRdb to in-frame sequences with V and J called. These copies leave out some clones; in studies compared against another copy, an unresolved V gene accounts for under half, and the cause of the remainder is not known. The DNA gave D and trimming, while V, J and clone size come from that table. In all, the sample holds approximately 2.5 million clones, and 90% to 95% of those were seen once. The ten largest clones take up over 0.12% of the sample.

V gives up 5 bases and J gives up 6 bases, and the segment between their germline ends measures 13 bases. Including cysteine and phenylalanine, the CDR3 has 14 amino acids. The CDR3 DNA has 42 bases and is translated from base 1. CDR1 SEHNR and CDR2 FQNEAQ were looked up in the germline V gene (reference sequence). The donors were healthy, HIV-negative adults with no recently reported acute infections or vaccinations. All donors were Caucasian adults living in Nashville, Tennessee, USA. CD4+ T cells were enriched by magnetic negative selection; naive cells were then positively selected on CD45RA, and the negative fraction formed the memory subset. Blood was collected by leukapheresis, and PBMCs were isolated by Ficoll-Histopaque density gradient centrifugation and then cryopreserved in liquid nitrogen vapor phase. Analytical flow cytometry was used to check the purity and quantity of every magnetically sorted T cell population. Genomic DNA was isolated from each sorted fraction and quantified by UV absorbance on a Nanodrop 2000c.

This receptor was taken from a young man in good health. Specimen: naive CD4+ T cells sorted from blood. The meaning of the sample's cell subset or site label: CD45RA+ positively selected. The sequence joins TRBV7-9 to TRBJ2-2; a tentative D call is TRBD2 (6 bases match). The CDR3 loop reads CASSPGGWPGELFF. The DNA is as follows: TGTGCCAGCAGCCCCGGGGGATGGCCCGGGGAGCTGTTTTTT.